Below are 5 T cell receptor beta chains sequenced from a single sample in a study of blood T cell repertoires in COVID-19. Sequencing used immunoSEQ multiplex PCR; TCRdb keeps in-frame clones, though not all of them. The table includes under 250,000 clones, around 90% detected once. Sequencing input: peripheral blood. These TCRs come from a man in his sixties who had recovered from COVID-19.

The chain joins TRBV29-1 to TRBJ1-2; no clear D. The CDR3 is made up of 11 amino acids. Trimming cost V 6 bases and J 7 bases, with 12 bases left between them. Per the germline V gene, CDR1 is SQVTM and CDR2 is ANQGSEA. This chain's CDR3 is CSVTDSAGYTF. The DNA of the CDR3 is TGCAGCGTAACTGACTCGGCTGGCTACACCTTC.

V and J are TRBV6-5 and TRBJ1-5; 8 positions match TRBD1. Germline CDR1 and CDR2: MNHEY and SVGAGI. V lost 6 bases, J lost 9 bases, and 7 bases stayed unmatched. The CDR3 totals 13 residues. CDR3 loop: CASRTGVGAPQHF. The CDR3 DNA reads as TGTGCCAGCAGGACAGGGGTTGGTGCGCCCCAGCATTTT.

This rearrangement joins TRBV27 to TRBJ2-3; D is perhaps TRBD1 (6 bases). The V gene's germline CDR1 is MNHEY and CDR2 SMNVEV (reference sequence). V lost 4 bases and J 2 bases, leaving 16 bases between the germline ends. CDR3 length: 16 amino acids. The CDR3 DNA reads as TGTGCCAGCAGTTCACCGGACCAGGGGTTCACAGATACGCAGTATTTT. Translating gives CASSSPDQGFTDTQYF.

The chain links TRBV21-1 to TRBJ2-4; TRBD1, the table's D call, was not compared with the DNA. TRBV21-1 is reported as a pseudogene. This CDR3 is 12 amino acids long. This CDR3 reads CASYRGKNIQYF. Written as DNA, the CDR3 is TGTGCCAGCTACAGGGGGAAAAACATTCAGTACTTC.

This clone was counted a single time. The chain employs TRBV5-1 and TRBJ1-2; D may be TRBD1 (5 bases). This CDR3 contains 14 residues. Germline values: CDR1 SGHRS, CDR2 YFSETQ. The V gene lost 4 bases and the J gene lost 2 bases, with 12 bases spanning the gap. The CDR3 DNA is TGCGCCAGCAGCCAGCCACCAGGGAACTATGGCTACACCTTC. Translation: CASSQPPGNYGYTF.